The following is a T cell receptor (beta chain) sequence with its context. After extraction with the RNeasy kit, 0.5 to 1 ug of the RNA was reverse transcribed using random hexamers. Amplification of TCR beta CDR3 was carried out by immunoSEQ multiplex PCR, which covered 54 Vbeta and 13 Jbeta segments. MiXCR, run by TCRdb on the immunoSEQ multiplex PCR reads, gives a single entry per CDR3 protein. The repertoire consists of 190,000 or so distinct CDR3 sequences, with over 90% occurring once and the leading ten covering 0.07% to 0.095%. TEMRA cells underwent FACS enrichment and CD8+ and CD4+ T cells underwent negative isolation. This sample was taken from a study of CD8 T cells in Susac syndrome. Trimming took 5 bases from V and 10 from J; bases not matched to a gene: 8. CDR1 is SEHNR and CDR2 is FQNEAQ in the germline V gene (reference sequence). The CDR3 extends over 14 amino acids.

The clonotype comes from a human donor with multiple sclerosis. The chain uses TRBV7-9 and TRBJ2-1, with 10 positions matching TRBD2. The sequenced material came from CD4+ T cells from PBMCs. The CDR3 region is CASSPRTSGAEQFF. The DNA of the CDR3 is TGTGCCAGCAGCCCCAGGACTAGCGGAGCGGAGCAGTTCTTC.